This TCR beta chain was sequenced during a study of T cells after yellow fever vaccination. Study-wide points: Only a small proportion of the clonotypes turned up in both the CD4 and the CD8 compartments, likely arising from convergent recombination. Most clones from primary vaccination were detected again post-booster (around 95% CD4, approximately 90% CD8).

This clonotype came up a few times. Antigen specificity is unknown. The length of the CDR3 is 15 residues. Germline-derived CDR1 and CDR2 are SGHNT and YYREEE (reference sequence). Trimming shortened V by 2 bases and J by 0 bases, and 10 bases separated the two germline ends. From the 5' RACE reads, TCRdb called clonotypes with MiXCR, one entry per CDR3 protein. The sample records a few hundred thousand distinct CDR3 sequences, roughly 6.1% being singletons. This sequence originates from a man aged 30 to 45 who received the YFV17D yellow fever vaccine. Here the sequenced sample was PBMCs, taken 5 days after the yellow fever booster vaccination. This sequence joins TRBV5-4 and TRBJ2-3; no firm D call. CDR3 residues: CASSFAGSSTDTQYF. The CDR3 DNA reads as TGTGCCAGCAGCTTTGCCGGGTCTAGCACAGATACGCAGTATTTT.